A selection of T cell receptor beta chains follows, all from one sample in a study of cytomegalovirus exposure and HLA in healthy donors. Clones were read by immunoSEQ multiplex PCR, and TCRdb kept only the in-frame ones, dropping some. The repertoire consists of tens of thousands of clones, with around 85% occurring once and the leading ten covering around 1.9%. Sequencing used PBMCs. The receptors derive from a man aged 18-30 years in good health and CMV-seronegative. Both conserved end residues are part of each CDR3. A D gene is named only where the DNA matches it firmly. Only some rows state a clone size, as once, few, many or a class for expanded clones.

clone size: once
V gene: TRBV14
J gene: TRBJ2-3
D gene: TRBD2
CDR3 length: 17
CDR3 DNA: TGTGCCAGCAGCCGAAGCGGGGGCCAGTGGTTCACAGATACGCAGTATTTT
CDR3 protein: CASSRSGGQWFTDTQYF

clone size: few
V gene: TRBV19
J gene: TRBJ1-1
D gene: TRBD1
CDR3 length: 19
CDR3 DNA: TGTGCCAGTAGTATAGCGTATTACAGGGGGCAGCCGATGAACACTGAAGCTTTCTTT
CDR3 protein: CASSIAYYRGQPMNTEAFF

clone size: .
V gene: TRBV30
J gene: TRBJ1-4
D gene: TRBD1
CDR3 length: 14
CDR3 DNA: TGTGCCTGGCTCAACAGGGGAGTAAATGAAAAACTGTTTTTT
CDR3 protein: CAWLNRGVNEKLFF

clone size: .
V gene: TRBV2
J gene: TRBJ2-3
D gene: .
CDR3 length: 14
CDR3 DNA: TGTGCCAGCAGTGAATCTGGCCCCCCGGATACGCAGTATTTT
CDR3 protein: CASSESGPPDTQYF

clone size: .
V gene: TRBV6-5
J gene: TRBJ1-5
D gene: TRBD1
CDR3 length: 15
CDR3 DNA: TGTGCCAGCAGTACCGACAGGGACTTAGGTCAGCCCCAGCATTTT
CDR3 protein: CASSTDRDLGQPQHF

clone size: .
V gene: TRBV7-7
J gene: TRBJ2-3
D gene: .
CDR3 length: 15
CDR3 DNA: TGTGCTAGCAGCTTAGCCCAGGGCCGCACAGATACGCAGTATTTT
CDR3 protein: CASSLAQGRTDTQYF

clone size: .
V gene: TRBV5-5
J gene: TRBJ1-6
D gene: .
CDR3 length: 16
CDR3 DNA: TGTGCCAGCAGCTCTTGGGGGGTCTCCTATAATTCACCCCTCCACTTT
CDR3 protein: CASSSWGVSYNSPLHF

clone size: .
V gene: TRBV27
J gene: TRBJ1-1
D gene: .
CDR3 length: 14
CDR3 DNA: TGTGCCAGCAGTTTGCGGGAGGCGAACACTGAAGCTTTCTTT
CDR3 protein: CASSLREANTEAFF

clone size: .
V gene: TRBV6-1
J gene: TRBJ2-7
D gene: TRBD2
CDR3 length: 17
CDR3 DNA: TGTGCCAGCAGTGGAGGGAGGGAGGGCGAGATCAACTACGAGCAGTACTTC
CDR3 protein: CASSGGREGEINYEQYF

clone size: once
V gene: TRBV9
J gene: TRBJ1-2
D gene: .
CDR3 length: 15
CDR3 DNA: TGTGCCAGCAGCCCGTTAACAGGGTCTAACTATGGCTACACCTTC
CDR3 protein: CASSPLTGSNYGYTF

clone size: few
V gene: TRBV5-1
J gene: TRBJ1-3
D gene: .
CDR3 length: 15
CDR3 DNA: TGCGCCAGCAGCTTGTCCGGGTCATCTGGAAACACCATATATTTT
CDR3 protein: CASSLSGSSGNTIYF

clone size: .
V gene: TRBV6-4
J gene: TRBJ2-6
D gene: .
CDR3 length: 16
CDR3 DNA: TGTGCCAGCAGCCGGGTGGGGGGATCTGGGGCCAACGTCCTGACTTTC
CDR3 protein: CASSRVGGSGANVLTF

clone size: .
V gene: TRBV14
J gene: TRBJ1-1
D gene: .
CDR3 length: 18
CDR3 DNA: TGTGCCAGCAGCCGTAGACCGATGGGACAACGGCTGAACACTGAAGCTTTCTTT
CDR3 protein: CASSRRPMGQRLNTEAFF

clone size: .
V gene: TRBV28
J gene: TRBJ2-3
D gene: .
CDR3 length: 16
CDR3 DNA: TGTGCCAGCAGGCTTGGGACAAAACCTAGCACAGATACGCAGTATTTT
CDR3 protein: CASRLGTKPSTDTQYF

clone size: few
V gene: TRBV30
J gene: TRBJ2-1
D gene: .
CDR3 length: 12
CDR3 DNA: TGTGCCTGGAGTTCCGCGGGGAGAATAGAGTTCTTC
CDR3 protein: CAWSSAGRIEFF

clone size: .
V gene: TRBV6-6
J gene: TRBJ2-1
D gene: .
CDR3 length: 15
CDR3 DNA: TGTGCCAGCAGTTACGATCACTTCGAGAGCAATGAGCAGTTCTTC
CDR3 protein: CASSYDHFESNEQFF

clone size: .
V gene: TRBV5-6
J gene: TRBJ2-3
D gene: .
CDR3 length: 14
CDR3 DNA: TGTGCCAGCAGCTTACGGCTAGCAGGAGATACGCAGTATTTT
CDR3 protein: CASSLRLAGDTQYF

clone size: .
V gene: TRBV30
J gene: TRBJ2-7
D gene: TRBD2
CDR3 length: 15
CDR3 DNA: TGTGCCGCGCGTGCCTTAGCGGGAGGGCCCCACGAGCAGTACTTC
CDR3 protein: CAARALAGGPHEQYF

clone size: once
V gene: TRBV9
J gene: TRBJ2-1
D gene: TRBD2
CDR3 length: 17
CDR3 DNA: TGTGCCAGCAGCGTGGTCGTAGCGGGAGCAGTCTACAATGAGCAGTTCTTC
CDR3 protein: CASSVVVAGAVYNEQFF

clone size: .
V gene: TRBV6-4
J gene: TRBJ2-1
D gene: .
CDR3 length: 16
CDR3 DNA: TGTGCCAGCAGTGACTCCGTAGCTGCGGGGTTCAATGAGCAGTTCTTC
CDR3 protein: CASSDSVAAGFNEQFF

clone size: .
V gene: TRBV19
J gene: TRBJ1-2
D gene: TRBD1
CDR3 length: 14
CDR3 DNA: TGTGCCAGTACCCAGAGGACAGGGTACGGTGGCTACACCTTC
CDR3 protein: CASTQRTGYGGYTF

clone size: once
V gene: TRBV5-8
J gene: TRBJ2-1
D gene: TRBD2
CDR3 length: 15
CDR3 DNA: TGTGCCAGCAGCCCTGGCCTAGCGGGAACCAATGAGCAGTTCTTC
CDR3 protein: CASSPGLAGTNEQFF

clone size: few
V gene: TRBV18
J gene: TRBJ2-3
D gene: .
CDR3 length: 15
CDR3 DNA: TGTGCCAGCACGGGACAATCGGGTAGCACAGATACGCAGTATTTT
CDR3 protein: CASTGQSGSTDTQYF

clone size: .
V gene: TRBV11-2
J gene: TRBJ1-2
D gene: .
CDR3 length: 16
CDR3 DNA: TGTGCCAGCAGCTTACCAGGGTCCCTCGTTCTCTATGGCTACACCTTC
CDR3 protein: CASSLPGSLVLYGYTF

clone size: .
V gene: TRBV28
J gene: TRBJ2-7
D gene: .
CDR3 length: 14
CDR3 DNA: TGTGCCAGCAGTTACTCAGGGGACCACTACGAGCAGTACTTC
CDR3 protein: CASSYSGDHYEQYF

clone size: once
V gene: TRBV6-5
J gene: TRBJ2-5
D gene: TRBD2
CDR3 length: 15
CDR3 DNA: TGTGCCAGCAGTTCCAACCCCGGACTAGGCAAGACCCAGTACTTC
CDR3 protein: CASSSNPGLGKTQYF

clone size: once
V gene: TRBV6-6
J gene: TRBJ1-1
D gene: .
CDR3 length: 13
CDR3 DNA: TGTGCCACAGGGGTCAAGGGGAACACTGAAGCTTTCTTT
CDR3 protein: CATGVKGNTEAFF

clone size: once
V gene: TRBV5-1
J gene: TRBJ1-1
D gene: .
CDR3 length: 14
CDR3 DNA: TGCGCCAGCAGGACAGCCGAAATGAACACTGAAGCTTTCTTT
CDR3 protein: CASRTAEMNTEAFF

clone size: .
V gene: TRBV6-1
J gene: TRBJ2-1
D gene: TRBD2
CDR3 length: 13
CDR3 DNA: TGTGCCAGCACCACCATCCCTAGCGGGGGTCAGTTCTTC
CDR3 protein: CASTTIPSGGQFF

clone size: .
V gene: TRBV5-1
J gene: TRBJ1-1
D gene: TRBD1
CDR3 length: 13
CDR3 DNA: TGCGCCAGCAGCCAGGACAGGCTATATGACGCTTTCTTT
CDR3 protein: CASSQDRLYDAFF

clone size: .
V gene: TRBV29-1
J gene: TRBJ1-2
D gene: .
CDR3 length: 13
CDR3 DNA: TGCAGCGCTACCGATGGGCAGAACTATGGCTACACCTTC
CDR3 protein: CSATDGQNYGYTF

clone size: .
V gene: TRBV9
J gene: TRBJ1-5
D gene: .
CDR3 length: 14
CDR3 DNA: TGTGCCAGCAGCGTAGGAGGAAGCAATCAGCCCCAGCATTTT
CDR3 protein: CASSVGGSNQPQHF

clone size: .
V gene: TRBV18
J gene: TRBJ2-5
D gene: .
CDR3 length: 13
CDR3 DNA: TGTGCCAGCTCACAGGGGATTCAAGAGACCCAGTACTTC
CDR3 protein: CASSQGIQETQYF

clone size: once
V gene: TRBV6-4
J gene: TRBJ2-7
D gene: .
CDR3 length: 11
CDR3 DNA: TGTGCCAGCAGCCCCCGGACAGAGCAGTACTTC
CDR3 protein: CASSPRTEQYF

clone size: .
V gene: TRBV5-1
J gene: TRBJ1-2
D gene: TRBD1
CDR3 length: 16
CDR3 DNA: TGCGCCAGCAGGCACACGAATAGGACAGGCCCCTATGGCTACACCTTC
CDR3 protein: CASRHTNRTGPYGYTF

clone size: .
V gene: TRBV28
J gene: TRBJ1-5
D gene: .
CDR3 length: 15
CDR3 DNA: TGTGCCAGCAGTTCGGGGTGGGGGGGAGATCAGCCCCAGCATTTT
CDR3 protein: CASSSGWGGDQPQHF

clone size: .
V gene: TRBV28
J gene: TRBJ2-7
D gene: TRBD1
CDR3 length: 13
CDR3 DNA: TGTGCCAGCAGTTGGGACAGGGGGCCGGCGCAGTACTTC
CDR3 protein: CASSWDRGPAQYF

clone size: .
V gene: TRBV7-9
J gene: TRBJ1-2
D gene: .
CDR3 length: 13
CDR3 DNA: TGTGCCAGCAGCCTACGGGCCCAGTGGGAGGAGTTCTTC
CDR3 protein: CASSLRAQWEEFF

clone size: .
V gene: TRBV9
J gene: TRBJ1-5
D gene: TRBD1
CDR3 length: 13
CDR3 DNA: TGTGCCAGCAGCGTAGAGCCAGGGGGGCCCCAGCATTTT
CDR3 protein: CASSVEPGGPQHF